These 10 T cell receptor beta chains were all obtained from the same sample, sequenced in a study of T cell responses to AZD1222 COVID-19 vaccine. This table comes from immunoSEQ multiplex PCR, and its TCRdb copy is limited to in-frame clones, with some not included. This table has approximately 90,000 clones, 70% to 90% appearing once. This specimen consisted of peripheral blood, obtained 28 days after the second AZD1222 dose. The source of these receptors is an adult who received the AZD1222 COVID-19 vaccine.

V gene TRBV5-1 combines with J gene TRBJ2-7; TRBD1 agrees at 8 bases. Germline lookup yields CDR1 SGHRS and CDR2 YFSETQ. This CDR3 has 14 residues. Trimming removed 9 bases from V and 0 bases from J; junction bases left unmatched: 8. The CDR3 loop reads CATQTGVGSYEQYF. The CDR3 nucleotides are TGCGCCACCCAGACAGGGGTCGGCTCCTACGAGCAGTACTTC.

The chain is built from TRBV19 and TRBJ1-6; D is unclear. CDR1 is LNHDA, CDR2 SQIVND, per germline (reference sequence). V lost 3 bases to trimming and J lost 5 bases, with 11 bases between them. The length of the CDR3 is 15 residues. The CDR3 spells CASSIMVRNNSPLHF. DNA of the CDR3: TGTGCCAGTAGTATTATGGTCAGAAATAATTCACCCCTCCACTTT.

J is TRBJ1-6 and V is TRBV4-3; D is unresolved. Trimming took 5 bases from V and 0 from J, leaving 8 bases between them. In germline, CDR1 is LGHNA, CDR2 YSLEER. The CDR3 runs 15 residues. CDR3 in DNA: TGCGCCAGCAGCGAACAGAGCTCCTATAATTCACCCCTCCACTTT. This encodes CASSEQSSYNSPLHF.

This sequence joins TRBV3-1 (or the pseudogene TRBV3-2) and TRBJ1-2; D remains unclear. The germline CDR1 and CDR2 sequences are LGHDT and YNNKEL (reference sequence). Trimming cost V 7 bases and J 4 bases, with 16 bases left between them. This CDR3 is built from 14 residues. The CDR3 region is CASTEDLHGYGYTF. CDR3 DNA: TGTGCCAGCACCGAAGACCTGCATGGCTATGGCTACACCTTC.

V usage is TRBV7-2 and J usage is TRBJ2-3, with 15 bases matching TRBD2. J was trimmed by 5 bases and V by 6 bases; bases with no gene match: 6. Germline assignment: CDR1 SGHTA and CDR2 FQGNSA. This CDR3 is 16 amino acids long. The CDR3 is CASSLGTSGGQDTQYF. The CDR3 DNA reads TGTGCCAGCAGTTTGGGGACTAGCGGGGGGCAAGATACGCAGTATTTT.

The chain is built from TRBV7-8 and TRBJ1-5; no reliable D call. The CDR3 loop spans 13 amino acids. Trimming pared 5 bases from V and 5 bases from J, leaving 10 bases between. Germline V gives CDR1 SGHVS, CDR2 FQNEAQ. The CDR3 coding sequence is TGTGCCAGCAGCCGGCGTACAGATCAGCCCCAGCATTTT. The encoded protein is CASSRRTDQPQHF.

The CDR3 DNA is TGTGCCAGCAGCAAAGTCAGGACCGGGGGTTTGAGTGGCTACACCTTC. As protein: CASSKVRTGGLSGYTF. The chain joins TRBV21-1 to TRBJ1-2. TRBV21-1 is a pseudogene segment. The CDR3 is made up of 16 amino acids.

The V gene is TRBV7-2, the J gene TRBJ1-5; D remains unclear. The CDR3 has 14 amino acids. Trimming stripped 2 bases from V and 3 bases from J, with 8 bases between. Germline CDR1 SGHTA, CDR2 FQGNSA. The CDR3 DNA reads TGTGCCAGCAGCTTACGAGGGCCCAATCAGCCCCAGCATTTT. It encodes CASSLRGPNQPQHF.

The CDR3 coding sequence is TGTGCCAGCAGCTTGGGTCCAGGGAGCTCCTACGAGCAGTACTTC. It yields the protein CASSLGPGSSYEQYF. The chain combines TRBV5-4 with TRBJ2-7; D may match TRBD1 or TRBD2 (5 bases each). The V gene lost 0 bases and the J gene lost 0 bases, with 10 bases spanning the gap. The CDR3 is made up of 15 amino acids. Germline assignment: CDR1 SGHNT and CDR2 YYREEE (reference sequence).

The chain links TRBV19 to TRBJ1-6; the match to TRBD1 covers 9 bases. The J segment lost 3 bases and the V segment lost 6 bases, leaving 6 bases of the junction unmatched. This CDR3 region has 16 residues. Germline loops: CDR1 LNHDA, CDR2 SQIVND (reference sequence). The CDR3, as DNA: TGTGCCAGTAGACCACAGGGGGCAGTCTATAATTCACCCCTCCACTTT. Protein product: CASRPQGAVYNSPLHF.